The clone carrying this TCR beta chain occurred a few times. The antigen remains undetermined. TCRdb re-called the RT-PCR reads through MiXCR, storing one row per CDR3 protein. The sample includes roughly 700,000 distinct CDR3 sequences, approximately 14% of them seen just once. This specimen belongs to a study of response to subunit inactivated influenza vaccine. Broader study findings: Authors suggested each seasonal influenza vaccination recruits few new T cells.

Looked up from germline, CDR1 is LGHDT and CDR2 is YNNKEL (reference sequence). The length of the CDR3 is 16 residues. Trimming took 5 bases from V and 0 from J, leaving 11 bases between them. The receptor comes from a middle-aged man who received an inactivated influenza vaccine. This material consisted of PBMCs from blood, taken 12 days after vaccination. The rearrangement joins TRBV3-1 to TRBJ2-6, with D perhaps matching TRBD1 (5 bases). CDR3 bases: TGTGCCAGCAGCAACAACAGGCTCTCTGGGGCCAACGTCCTGACTTTC. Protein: CASSNNRLSGANVLTF. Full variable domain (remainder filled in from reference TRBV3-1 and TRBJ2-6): DTAVSQTPKYLVTQMGNDKSIKCEQNLGHDTMYWYKQDSKKFLKIMFSYNNKELIINETVPNRFSPKSPDKAHLNLHINSLELGDSAVYFCASSNNRLSGANVLTFGAGSRLTVL.